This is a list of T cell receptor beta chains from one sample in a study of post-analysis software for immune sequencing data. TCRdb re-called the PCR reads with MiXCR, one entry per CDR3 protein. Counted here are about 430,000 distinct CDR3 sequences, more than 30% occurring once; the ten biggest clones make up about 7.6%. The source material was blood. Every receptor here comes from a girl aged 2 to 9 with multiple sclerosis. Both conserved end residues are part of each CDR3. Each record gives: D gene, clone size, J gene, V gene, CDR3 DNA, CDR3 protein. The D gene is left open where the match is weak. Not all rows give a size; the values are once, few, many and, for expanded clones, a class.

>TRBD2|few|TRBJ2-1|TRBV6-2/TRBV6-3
TGTGCCAGCAGATTACTAGCGGGAGGGCCCTCCTACAATGAGCAGTTCTTC
CASRLLAGGPSYNEQFF
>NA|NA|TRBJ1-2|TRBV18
TGTGCCAGCTCACCAAGGGTCCAGGAAGGCTACACCTTC
CASSPRVQEGYTF
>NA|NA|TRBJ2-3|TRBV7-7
TGTGCTAGCAGCTTAAATCGGGGAAGCACAGATACGCAGTATTTT
CASSLNRGSTDTQYF
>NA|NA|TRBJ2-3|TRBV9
TGTGCCAGCAGCGAGGAGGGGAGCACAGATACGCAGTATTTT
CASSEEGSTDTQYF
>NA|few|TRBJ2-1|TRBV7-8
TGTGCCAGCAGCTTAGTGAGGCGCCGCTCCTACAATGAGCAGTTCTTC
CASSLVRRRSYNEQFF
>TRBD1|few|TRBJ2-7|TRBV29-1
TGCAGCGTTGAGGTCGCCGGGACAGCCTCCTACGAGCAGTACTTC
CSVEVAGTASYEQYF
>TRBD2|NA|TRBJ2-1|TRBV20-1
TGCAGTGCTCCGCCGGGACTAGCGGGACCCAATGAGCAGTTCTTC
CSAPPGLAGPNEQFF
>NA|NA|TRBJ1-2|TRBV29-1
TGCAGCGTTGTCGACAGACTTGGGTATGGCTACACCTTC
CSVVDRLGYGYTF
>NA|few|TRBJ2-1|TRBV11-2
TGTGCCAGCAGCCTAGGGGGGGGTCTGTACAATGAGCAGTTCTTC
CASSLGGGLYNEQFF
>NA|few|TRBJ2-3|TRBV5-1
TGCGCCAGCAGCCCCTCACCCAGGGTTGATACGCAGTATTTT
CASSPSPRVDTQYF
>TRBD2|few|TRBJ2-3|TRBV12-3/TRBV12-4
TGTGCCAGAGGCCCGGGGGGGTACCCAGATACGCAGTATTTT
CARGPGGYPDTQYF
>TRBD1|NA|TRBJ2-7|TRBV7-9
TGTGCCAGCAGCCCACCGACAGGGGGCTACGAGCAGTACTTC
CASSPPTGGYEQYF
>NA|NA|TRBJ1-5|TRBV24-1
TGTGCCACCAGTGATTTGGACGGGAATCAGCCCCAGCATTTT
CATSDLDGNQPQHF
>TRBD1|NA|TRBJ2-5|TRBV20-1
TGCAGTGCTAGAGGCCAGGACAGGGCGGGAGAGACCCAGTACTTC
CSARGQDRAGETQYF
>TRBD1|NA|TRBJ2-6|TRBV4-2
TGTGCCAGCAGTCGACTAACCCGGGACAGGGGGATCCTCAGCTCTGGGGCCAACGTCCTGACTTTC
CASSRLTRDRGILSSGANVLTF
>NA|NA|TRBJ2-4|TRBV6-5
TGTGCCAGCAGTCGTTGGGACGGCAGCTACGGGCAGTACTTC
CASSRWDGSYGQYF
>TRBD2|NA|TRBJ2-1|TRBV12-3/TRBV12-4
TGTGCCAGCAGTCCCATAGCGGGGGGGGACAATGAGCAGTTCTTC
CASSPIAGGDNEQFF
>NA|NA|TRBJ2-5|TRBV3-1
TGTGCCAGCAGCCGAAGGGTGTCTCTCTACAATGAGCAGTACTTC
CASSRRVSLYNEQYF
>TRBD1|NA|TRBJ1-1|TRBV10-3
TGTGCCATCAGTGAGTCGGTGACAGGGGGCCGGGGCACTGAAGCTTTCTTT
CAISESVTGGRGTEAFF
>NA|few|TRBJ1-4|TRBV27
TGTGCCAGCAGTTCCCACAGGCGTAATGAAAAACTGTTTTTT
CASSSHRRNEKLFF
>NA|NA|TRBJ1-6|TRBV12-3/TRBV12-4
TGTGCCAGCTCAGACAGGAGCTCCTATAATTCACCCCTCCACTTT
CASSDRSSYNSPLHF
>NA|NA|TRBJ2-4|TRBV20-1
TGCAGTGCTACCCGGCGGTGGGACCGAGCCAAAAACATTCAGTACTTC
CSATRRWDRAKNIQYF
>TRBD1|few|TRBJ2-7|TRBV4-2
TGTGCCAGCAGCCTTACGGGACAGGGGACCTACGAGCAGTACTTC
CASSLTGQGTYEQYF
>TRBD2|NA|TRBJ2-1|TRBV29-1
TGCAGCGTTCAACGACCGGGACTAGCGGGAGATGAGCAGTTCTTC
CSVQRPGLAGDEQFF
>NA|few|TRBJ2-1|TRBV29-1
TGCAGCGTAACGGGTGTGGGGGGAACTTCCAATGAGCAGTTCTTC
CSVTGVGGTSNEQFF
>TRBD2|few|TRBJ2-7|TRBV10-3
TGTGCCATCAATACTAGCGGCCAAGTAGGTGGCGAGCAGTACTTC
CAINTSGQVGGEQYF
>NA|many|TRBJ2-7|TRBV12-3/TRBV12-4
TGTGCCAGCAGCCTGTCAGGCGCAAACTCCTACGAGCAGTACTTC
CASSLSGANSYEQYF
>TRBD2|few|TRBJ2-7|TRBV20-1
TGCAGTGCTCTACCGACTAGCGGGAGGTACGAGCAGTACTTC
CSALPTSGRYEQYF
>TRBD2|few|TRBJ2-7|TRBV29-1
TGCAGCGTTGTTGGGGGAAGAGCGGGGTCCTACGAGCAGTACTTC
CSVVGGRAGSYEQYF
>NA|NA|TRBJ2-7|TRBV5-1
TGCGCCAGCAGCTTGTGGGGGCCGGAATCCTACGAGCAGTACTTC
CASSLWGPESYEQYF
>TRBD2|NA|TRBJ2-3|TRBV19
TGTGCCAGTACCGCTGGGACTAGCGGAGCCACTAGCACAGATACGCAGTATTTT
CASTAGTSGATSTDTQYF
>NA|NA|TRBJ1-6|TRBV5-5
TGTGCCAGCAGCCAAGTCCGTGGTTCGGTTACACCCCTCCACTTT
CASSQVRGSVTPLHF
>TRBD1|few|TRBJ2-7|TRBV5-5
TGTGCCAGCAGCCCGGACAGGAACATATACGAGCAGTACTTC
CASSPDRNIYEQYF
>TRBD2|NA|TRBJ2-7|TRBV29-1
TGCAGCGTTGAGACGGGACTAGCGGAGTACGAGCAGTACTTC
CSVETGLAEYEQYF
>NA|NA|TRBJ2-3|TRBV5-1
TGCGCCAGCAGAGAGGGGAAAGTTGAAGATACGCAGTATTTT
CASREGKVEDTQYF
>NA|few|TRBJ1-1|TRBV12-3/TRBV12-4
TGTGCCAGCAGTTTTATGGGTTCCGTTGAAGCTTTCTTT
CASSFMGSVEAFF
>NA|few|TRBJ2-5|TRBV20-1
TGCAGTGCTAGAGGACCCGGGGCAGACCAAGAGACCCAGTACTTC
CSARGPGADQETQYF
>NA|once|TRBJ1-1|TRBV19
TGTGCCAGTAGTATAAAGAAAGGCACTGAAGCTTTCTTT
CASSIKKGTEAFF
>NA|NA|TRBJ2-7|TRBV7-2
TGTGCCAGCAGCTTCCAGCAGGGTATCTCCTACGAGCAGTACTTC
CASSFQQGISYEQYF
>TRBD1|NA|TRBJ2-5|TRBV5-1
TGCGCCAGCAGCTTCCGACAGGGCTTAGGAGAGACCCAGTACTTC
CASSFRQGLGETQYF
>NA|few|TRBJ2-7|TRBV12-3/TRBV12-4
TGTGCCAGCAGTTTAGGACCGGGAGTCTCTAAGGGCGAGCAGTACTTC
CASSLGPGVSKGEQYF
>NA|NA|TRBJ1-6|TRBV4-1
TGCGCCAGCGGGAACTCCGGAATTGTTTCACCCCTCCACTTT
CASGNSGIVSPLHF
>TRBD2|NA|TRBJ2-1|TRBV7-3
TGTGCCAGCAGCTTAAAAAGGGTGCGGGGGGGAAATGAGCAGTTCTTC
CASSLKRVRGGNEQFF
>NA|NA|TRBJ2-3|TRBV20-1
TGCAGTGCTAGTCGGCGGAAGAGTCCCACAGATACGCAGTATTTT
CSASRRKSPTDTQYF
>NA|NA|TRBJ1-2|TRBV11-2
TGTGCCAGCAGCTTAGCCTCGGGGCGGTATGGCTACACCTTC
CASSLASGRYGYTF
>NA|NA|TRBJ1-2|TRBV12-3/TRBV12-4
TGTGCCAGCAGTTTCGGGGTTTCTCTCTTAGGCTACACCTTC
CASSFGVSLLGYTF
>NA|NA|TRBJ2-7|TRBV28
TGTGCCAGCAGTTTACAAACAGATCGTTCCTACGAGCAGTACTTC
CASSLQTDRSYEQYF
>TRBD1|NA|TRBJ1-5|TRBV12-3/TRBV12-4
TGTGCCACAGGACAGGGCGGACAGCCCCAGCATTTT
CATGQGGQPQHF
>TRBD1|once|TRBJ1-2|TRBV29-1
TGCAGCGCCCGACGGGACAGGGGAGGGGATGGCTACACCTTC
CSARRDRGGDGYTF